The 15 T cell receptor beta chains listed next were all sequenced from one sample in a study of blood T cell repertoires in COVID-19. Clones were sequenced by immunoSEQ multiplex PCR, and TCRdb holds only the in-frame ones, with some missing. The sample shows 120,000 or so clones, roughly 80% of them seen only once. The sample was peripheral blood. These TCRs come from a human donor in a cohort sampled during active COVID-19.

The rearrangement joins TRBV9 to TRBJ2-3; 8 positions match TRBD2. This CDR3 region has 15 residues. Germline CDR1 is SGDLS and CDR2 is YYNGEE. V lost 3 bases to trimming and J lost 3 bases; unmatched junction nucleotides: 6. The CDR3 coding sequence is TGTGCCAGCAGCGCCCGGGAGGGCCGGACAGATACGCAGTATTTT. Its protein is CASSAREGRTDTQYF.

The chain employs TRBV19 and TRBJ1-1; TRBD1 matches at 7 bases. This CDR3 has 15 amino acids. V dropped 6 bases and J dropped 3; count of bases not matched to a gene: 10. In germline, CDR1 is LNHDA, CDR2 SQIVND (reference sequence). CDR3 DNA sequence: TGTGCCAGTAGCGCCCAGGCAGGGGGTGACACTGAAGCTTTCTTT. It specifies CASSAQAGGDTEAFF. Full variable domain (missing parts from reference TRBV19 and TRBJ1-1): DGGITQSPKYLFRKEGQNVTLSCEQNLNHDAMYWYRQDPGQGLRLIYYSQIVNDFQKGDIAEGYSVSREKKESFPLTVTSAQKNPTAFYLCASSAQAGGDTEAFFGQGTRLTVV.

This clone was observed a few times. The chain uses TRBV12-3 or TRBV12-4 and TRBJ1-5; tentatively, D is TRBD1 (5 bases). The CDR3 totals 13 residues. With 5 bases removed from V and 4 bases from J, the gap between germline ends came to 9 bases. DNA for the CDR3: TGTGCCAGCAGTGCCGACAGAAATCAGCCCCAGCATTTT. Translation gives CASSADRNQPQHF.

This sequence joins TRBV15 and TRBJ1-2; tentatively, D is TRBD1 (6 bases). The CDR3 runs 13 residues. The germline V and J ends were trimmed by 0 bases and 10 bases, with 12 bases remaining between them. CDR1 is LNHNV and CDR2 is YYDKDF in the germline V gene (reference sequence). The CDR3: CATSREGTLSYTF. In DNA form, the CDR3 reads TGTGCCACCAGCAGAGAAGGGACACTTTCCTACACCTTC.

This clone has just one count. The V gene is TRBV10-3, the J gene TRBJ2-2, with 8 positions matching TRBD2. The CDR3 runs to 15 residues. Germline CDR1 ENHRY, CDR2 SYGVKD. Trimming cost V 8 bases and J 8 bases; bases outside gene matches: 13. Here the CDR3 DNA reads TGTGCCATCTGCCCCATGGCAGCGGGGGAGGGGGAGCTGTTTTTT. Residues: CAICPMAAGEGELFF.

The chain uses TRBV28 and TRBJ1-1; D remains ambiguous. The CDR3 has 13 residues. Germline values: CDR1 MDHEN, CDR2 SYDVKM. Trimming stripped 6 bases from V and 0 bases from J, with 8 bases between. CDR3: CASRLRMNTEAFF. The CDR3 nucleotides are TGTGCCAGCAGGTTGCGCATGAACACTGAAGCTTTCTTT.

The chain couples TRBV5-1 to TRBJ1-6; 9 bases align to TRBD1. The V gene end was trimmed by 5 bases and the J gene end by 5 bases; junction bases not matched to a gene: 2. This CDR3 is 14 amino acids long. From germline, CDR1 is SGHRS and CDR2 YFSETQ. The CDR3 nucleotides are TGCGCCAGCAGTAGGACAGGGGATAATTCACCCCTCCACTTT. Its translation: CASSRTGDNSPLHF. Full variable domain (rest looked up from reference TRBV5-1 and TRBJ1-6): KAGVTQTPRYLIKTRGQQVTLSCSPISGHRSVSWYQQTPGQGLQFLFEYFSETQRNKGNFPGRFSGRQFSNSRSEMNVSTLELGDSALYLCASSRTGDNSPLHFGNGTRLTVT.

This clone was counted a single time. The rearrangement uses TRBV5-1 and TRBJ2-7, with TRBD1 matching 9 bases. The germline V gene encodes CDR1 SGHRS and CDR2 YFSETQ. With V trimmed by 3 bases and J by 5 bases, 9 bases remained unmatched. The CDR3 has 15 amino acids. The CDR3 DNA follows: TGCGCCAGCAGCTCGTATACAGGGGGCTACGACGAGCAGTACTTC. Protein product: CASSSYTGGYDEQYF.

The V and J genes are TRBV18 and TRBJ2-2, with 7 bases lining up with TRBD1. The CDR3 consists of 12 residues. Per germline, CDR1 KGHSH and CDR2 LQKENI. Written as DNA, the CDR3 is TGTGGCACAGGGGCTAACACCGGGGAGCTGTTTTTT. This translates into CGTGANTGELFF.

V is TRBV6-6 and J is TRBJ2-5, with D possibly matching TRBD1 (5 bases). V was shortened by 8 bases and J by 1 base, with 14 bases between the two germline ends. Germline V gene data show CDR1 as MNHNY and CDR2 as SVGAGI (reference sequence). The CDR3 runs to 14 residues. In DNA, the CDR3 is TGTGCCAGCCTCAGGTCAGGGCGCCAAGAGACCCAGTACTTC. Its translation: CASLRSGRQETQYF.

The rearrangement links TRBV6-5 to TRBJ1-1, with TRBD1 identical over 7 bases. The CDR3 is 13 residues long. V was clipped by 6 bases and J by 5 bases; unmatched bases: 6. The germline CDR1 and CDR2 sequences are MNHEY and SVGAGI. The CDR3 is CASRSYRGTEAFF. The CDR3 DNA is TGTGCCAGCAGGTCGTACAGGGGAACTGAAGCTTTCTTT.

This chain connects TRBV28 to TRBJ1-2; D call uncertain. The CDR3 covers 13 residues. Trimming shortened V by 2 bases and J by 5 bases, and 9 bases separated the two germline ends. CDR1 MDHEN and CDR2 SYDVKM come from the germline V gene. Here the CDR3 reads CASSLGQRYGYTF. DNA for the CDR3: TGTGCCAGCAGTTTAGGGCAACGATATGGCTACACCTTC.

With respect to this clone: This sample includes further DNA sequences coding for the same CDR3. The CDR3 spells CASSSGLADNEQFF. Here the CDR3 DNA reads TGTGCCAGCAGCTCCGGACTAGCGGACAATGAGCAGTTCTTC. The chain is built from TRBV7-2 and TRBJ2-1, with 10 bases identical to TRBD2. The trim removed 4 bases at V and 5 bases at J, leaving 2 bases unmatched. The CDR3 consists of 14 residues. The germline V gene has CDR1 SGHTA and CDR2 FQGNSA.

V and J are TRBV25-1 and TRBJ1-5; a weak D match, TRBD1 (5 bases). CDR3 length equals 13 residues. Trimming removed 8 bases at V and 7 bases at J, with 15 bases between. CDR1 and CDR2 (germline): MGHDK, SYGVNS. The chain's CDR3 is CASGPRAGQPQHF. The DNA for the CDR3 is TGTGCCAGCGGACCCAGGGCTGGGCAGCCCCAGCATTTT.

This clone was detected only a few times. The genes are TRBV28 and TRBJ2-1; D might be TRBD1 (6 bases). Germline assignment: CDR1 MDHEN and CDR2 SYDVKM. This CDR3 spans 17 amino acids. V was clipped by 10 bases and J by 0 bases, with 22 bases between them. This chain's CDR3 is CATYARAGVGSYNEQFF. CDR3 DNA sequence: TGTGCCACCTATGCGCGGGCAGGGGTGGGCTCCTACAATGAGCAGTTCTTC.